The source of this T cell receptor beta chain is a study of identical twins. This clonotype was seen more than once but under ten times. The target antigen is unknown. Study-level findings and limits: The abundant beta clonotypes from cord blood had fewer insertions, and memory repertoires had none of this. Partial confounding of zero-insertion analyses by invariant MAIT and iNKT cells was possible. There was an excess of low generation probability in the out-of-frame alpha sequences that twins shared.

Healthy Caucasians were all of the donors. V lost 3 bases and J 0 bases, leaving 12 bases between the germline ends. Germline lookup yields CDR1 SGHRS and CDR2 YFSETQ. The CDR3 length is 15 residues. Each CDR3 protein is one row after TCRdb ran MiXCR on the 5' RACE reads. The sample records about 200,000 distinct CDR3 sequences, less than 9.5% being singletons. The chain recombines TRBV5-1 with TRBJ1-1; D is uncertain. Sequencing was done on a sample of memory (CD45RO+) T cells sorted from blood. The TCR was taken from a woman in her late teens or twenties in good health. The CDR3 region has the DNA TGCGCCAGCAGCTCAACATTACCCCTGAACACTGAAGCTTTCTTT. Translation gives CASSSTLPLNTEAFF.